This entry is about one TCR beta chain. Germline assignment: CDR1 WNHNN and CDR2 SYGVQD (reference sequence). This CDR3 has 17 amino acids. V lost 4 bases and J lost 2; bases outside the gene matches: 8. The data were taken from a study of PD-L1 blockade in urothelial cancer. At the level of the study: Analyzed time points were 3 weeks (second dose) and 6 weeks after therapy began.

Assay: immunoSEQ multiplex PCR; the TCRdb copy retains only in-frame clones and omits some. The table lists approximately 79,000 clones, about 85% of them singletons. This sequence joins TRBV10-1 and TRBJ2-3, with 11 bases matching TRBD1. The clonotype was recovered from a woman aged 65 to 85 with urothelial cancer. Sequencing was performed on PBMCs, taken around atezolizumab (anti-PD-L1) treatment. CDR3 nucleotide sequence: TGCGCCAGCAGTGGGACGGGGACAGGGGGTCACACAGATACGCAGTATTTT. It is translated as CASSGTGTGGHTDTQYF.